Shown below are 5 T cell receptor beta chains from a single sample sequenced in a study of CD8 T cells in ankylosing spondylitis. TCRdb used MiXCR to reprocess the 5' RACE reads, holding one entry per CDR3 protein. This sample has 200,000 to 250,000 distinct CDR3 sequences; roughly 10% occur once, and the top ten carry roughly 6.8%. What was sequenced was blood, either unsorted or a sorted T cell fraction (not recorded which). The receptors shown here come from a male donor with ankylosing spondylitis or in good health (not recorded which).

This clonotype was observed at least ten times. This sequence joins TRBV5-1 and TRBJ2-2, with D possibly matching TRBD1 (7 bases). Germline V gene sequence: CDR1 SGHRS, CDR2 YFSETQ. The CDR3 totals 16 residues. Between the trimmed V and J ends, which lost 4 bases and 1 base, there was a span of 14 bases. The CDR3 nucleotides read TGCGCCAGCAGCGATCGACAGGGAGGGAACACCGGGGAGCTGTTTTTT. It codes for CASSDRQGGNTGELFF.

The chain carries TRBV6-1 and TRBJ2-2, with D maybe TRBD2 (5 bases). V lost 8 bases, J lost 0 bases, and 13 bases lay in between. CDR1 and CDR2 from the germline V gene are MNHNS and SASEGT. There are 15 residues in the CDR3. In nucleotides, the CDR3 is TGTGCCAGCCAAGTTGACTACGCGAACACCGGGGAGCTGTTTTTT. It yields the protein CASQVDYANTGELFF.

This clonotype was counted at least ten times. The V gene is TRBV7-2, the J gene TRBJ2-7; the D is unclear. Germline values: CDR1 SGHTA, CDR2 FQGNSA. V lost 1 base and J 7 bases, leaving 17 bases between the germline ends. There are 15 residues in the CDR3. DNA of the CDR3: TGTGCCAGCAGCTTAGTTCCAGGATTGCCTCGGGAGCAGTACTTC. As protein: CASSLVPGLPREQYF.

CDR3 DNA sequence: TGTGCCAGCATGGACAGGTTGGACGAGCAGTACTTC. Translation gives CASMDRLDEQYF. The rearrangement uses TRBV28 and TRBJ2-7; the match to TRBD1 covers 7 bases. The CDR3 spans 12 residues. The ends lost 7 bases at V and 5 bases at J; junction bases unmatched: 5. Germline V gene lookup returns CDR1 MDHEN and CDR2 SYDVKM.

This clonotype showed up many times. This chain uses TRBV21-1 with TRBJ1-6; the table's D call, TRBD1, was not checked against the DNA. TRBV21-1 is annotated as a pseudogene. The CDR3 is 15 residues long. Here the CDR3 DNA reads TGTGCCAGCAGCATGAAGGACAGGAGGGATTCACCCCTCCACTTT. It specifies CASSMKDRRDSPLHF.